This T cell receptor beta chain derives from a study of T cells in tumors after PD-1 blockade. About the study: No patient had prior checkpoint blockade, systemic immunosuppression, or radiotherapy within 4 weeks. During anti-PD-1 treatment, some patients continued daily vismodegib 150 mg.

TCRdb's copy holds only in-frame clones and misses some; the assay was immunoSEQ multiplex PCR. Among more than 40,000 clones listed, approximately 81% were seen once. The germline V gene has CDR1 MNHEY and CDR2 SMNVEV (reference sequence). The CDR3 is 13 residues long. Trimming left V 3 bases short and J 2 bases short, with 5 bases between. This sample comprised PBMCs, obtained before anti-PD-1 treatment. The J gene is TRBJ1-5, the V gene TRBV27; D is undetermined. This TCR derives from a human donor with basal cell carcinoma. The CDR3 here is CASSFRGNQPQHF. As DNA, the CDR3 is TGTGCCAGCAGTTTTCGGGGCAATCAGCCCCAGCATTTT.